The 4 T cell receptor beta chains below come from one sample, sequenced in a study of molecular identifiers for immune sequencing clone quantification. TCRdb reprocessed the PCR reads via MiXCR and lists one record per CDR3 protein. The sample records some 680,000 distinct CDR3 sequences, over 25% being singletons. The sequenced sample was naive CD8+ T cells from blood, with Jurkat cell RNA spiked in. Subset specified: FACS-sorted CD8+CD4-CCR7+CD45RA+ naive T cells. Source of these receptors: a human donor in good health. Some libraries in this study had Jurkat cell RNA spiked in.

J is TRBJ1-5 and V is TRBV30, with D possibly being TRBD1 (5 bases). V lost 0 bases to trimming and J lost 3 bases, with 9 bases between them. Germline CDR1 and CDR2: GTSNPN and SVGIG (reference sequence). This CDR3 has 14 residues. Here the CDR3 reads CAWSVGHNNQPQHF. DNA for the CDR3: TGTGCCTGGAGTGTAGGACACAACAATCAGCCCCAGCATTTT.

This clonotype was counted many times. V gene TRBV7-9 combines with J gene TRBJ2-7; a weak D match, TRBD2 (6 bases). The CDR3 runs to 15 residues. V was trimmed by 5 bases and J by 7 bases, leaving 21 bases between them. Germline-derived CDR1 and CDR2 are SEHNR and FQNEAQ (reference sequence). CDR3 coding DNA: TGTGCCAGCAGCCAGGGCGGAGGGCCTAAGTTGGAGCAGTACTTC. It specifies CASSQGGGPKLEQYF.

This sequence joins TRBV19 and TRBJ1-5; 7 nucleotides align to TRBD1. This CDR3 contains 15 residues. From germline, CDR1 is LNHDA and CDR2 SQIVND (reference sequence). Trimming cost V 7 bases and J 0 bases; bases outside gene matches: 6. Here the CDR3 DNA reads TGTGCCAGTAAACAGGACAGGAATAGCAATCAGCCCCAGCATTTT. This codes for CASKQDRNSNQPQHF.

Remarks on this clonotype: This may be a read error, as it is one base from a much larger clone. The chain has TRBV20-1 and TRBJ2-7, with TRBD2 matching over 13 bases. Germline trimming cut 5 bases from V and 1 base from J; bases unmatched to any gene: 11. This CDR3 spans 17 amino acids. Germline V gene sequence: CDR1 DFQATT, CDR2 SNEGSKA (reference sequence). CDR3 in amino acids: CSASHPGLAGRSYEQYF. DNA for the CDR3: TGCAGTGCTTCTCACCCGGGACTAGCGGGGAGGTCCTACGAGCAGTACTTC.